Here is one T cell receptor (beta chain) with its context. TRAV and TRBV primers primed cDNA for both TCRalpha and TCRbeta. PCR amplification of the TCRs was performed with Phusion for 20 to 25 PCR cycles, and it relied on a constant-region primer together with a V-primer adapter. TCRdb ran MiXCR on the reads and lists one entry per CDR3 protein. The data hold fewer than 20,000 distinct CDR3 sequences, with under 80% observed a single time. These data are taken from a study of low-dose radiotherapy and immunotherapy resistance in tumors. For the study at large: Ipilimumab 1 mg/kg every six weeks, together with nivolumab 240 mg every two weeks, was given intravenously to patients.

V was shortened by 4 bases and J by 5 bases, with 15 bases between the two germline ends. The CDR3 loop spans 15 amino acids. Germline V CDR1 and CDR2: SGDLS, YYNGEE. The source of this sequence is a human donor with advanced metastatic prostate, ovarian, gallbladder or colorectal cancer (not recorded which). This table probably holds off-target reads from a library built for another chain. The chain joins TRBV9 to TRBJ1-4; D call uncertain. CDR3 DNA: TGTGCCAGCAGCCGAACCTCGGTAGGAAATGAAAAACTGTTTTTT. This codes for CASSRTSVGNEKLFF. The entire variable domain, with the rest obtained from reference TRBV9 and TRBJ1-4, is as follows: DSGVTQTPKHLITATGQRVTLRCSPRSGDLSVYWYQQSLDQGLQFLIQYYNGEERAKGNILERFSAQQFPDLHSELNLSSLELGDSALYFCASSRTSVGNEKLFFGSGTQLSVL.